The next 29 T cell receptor beta chains were all read from a single sample in a study of shared clonotypes between healthy human individuals. CD45RO-negative, CCR7-selected cells formed the naive CD8 fraction, which excluded terminally differentiated effector memory CD45RA+ cells. Clones were sequenced by immunoSEQ multiplex PCR, and TCRdb holds only the in-frame ones, with some missing. The sample yields roughly 850,000 clones, approximately 96% seen once. The sample was naive CD8+ T cells sorted from blood. The source of these receptors is a man between 25 and 39 years old in good health.

The J gene is TRBJ1-1, the V gene TRBV11-2; 8 positions agree with TRBD1. V was clipped by 3 bases and J by 4 bases; unmatched bases: 10. The germline CDR1 and CDR2 sequences are SGHAT and FQNNGV. The CDR3 loop spans 16 amino acids. The CDR3 loop reads CASSFSQQGVFTEAFF. The CDR3 bases are TGTGCCAGCAGCTTTAGCCAACAGGGGGTGTTCACTGAAGCTTTCTTT.

V is TRBV27 and J is TRBJ2-7; 7 bases agree with TRBD1. V gave up 0 bases and J gave up 6 bases; unmatched junction bases: 2. The CDR3 covers 13 residues. Germline V lookup: CDR1 MNHEY, CDR2 SMNVEV (reference sequence). The CDR3 bases are TGTGCCAGCAGTTTATCGACAGGGTCCGAGCAGTACTTC. Protein sequence: CASSLSTGSEQYF.

The rearrangement uses TRBV14 and TRBJ2-7, with a weak D call TRBD2 (5 bases). Trimming pared 1 base from V and 4 bases from J, leaving 17 bases between. This CDR3 is 16 amino acids long. Looked up from germline, CDR1 is SGHDN and CDR2 is FVKESK. The DNA for the CDR3 is TGTGCCAGCAGCCAAGGTGCGGGTGCGGAACCTTACGAGCAGTACTTC. This encodes CASSQGAGAEPYEQYF.

This chain joins TRBV23-1 and TRBJ2-7; perhaps TRBD1 as D (5 bases). TRBV23-1 is an open reading frame, and its role is uncertain. The CDR3 is 18 residues long. V was pared by 7 bases and J by 3 bases, with 28 bases between. CDR3 bases: TGCGCCAGCAACCGTCCCCCGACAGTGGTTCGGGCTAGCTACGAGCAGTACTTC. Amino acid sequence: CASNRPPTVVRASYEQYF.

CDR3 sequence (DNA): TGTGCCAGCAGTTACGCCAGATTCAATCAGCCCCAGCATTTT. Its translation is CASSYARFNQPQHF. The V call is TRBV6-6, the J call TRBJ1-5, with unresolved D. Per the germline V gene, CDR1 is MNHNY and CDR2 is SVGAGI (reference sequence). V was shortened by 2 bases and J by 3 bases, with 8 bases between the two germline ends. This CDR3 region has 14 residues.

V usage is TRBV18 and J usage is TRBJ2-7, with D perhaps TRBD1 (5 bases). The CDR3 has 14 residues. CDR1 and CDR2 from the germline V gene are KGHSH and LQKENI. The V gene lost 6 bases and the J gene lost 0 bases, with 12 bases spanning the gap. The CDR3 region is CASSAGSSSYEQYF. Here the CDR3 DNA reads TGTGCCAGCTCCGCAGGGTCAAGCTCCTACGAGCAGTACTTC.

The V call is TRBV15, the J call TRBJ2-7, with D perhaps matching TRBD2 (6 bases). This CDR3 comprises 15 residues. Germline V lookup: CDR1 LNHNV, CDR2 YYDKDF (reference sequence). The ends were cut back, 0 bases at V and 5 bases at J, with 14 bases in the middle. For the CDR3, the DNA is TGTGCCACCAGCAGAGATGGTGGTAGCGGCGACGAGCAGTACTTC. This translates into CATSRDGGSGDEQYF.

The chain has TRBV27 and TRBJ2-2, with D tentatively TRBD1 or TRBD2 (6 bases each). Germline V lookup: CDR1 MNHEY, CDR2 SMNVEV (reference sequence). V was pared by 6 bases and J by 1 base, with 24 bases between. The CDR3 spans 19 residues. In DNA, the CDR3 is TGTGCCAGCAGCTTAGGGGGGACTCCTCTGGGAAGGAACACCGGGGAGCTGTTTTTT. This sequence encodes CASSLGGTPLGRNTGELFF.

CDR3 sequence reads: CASSAAGGTYGYTF. The CDR3 region has the DNA TGTGCCAGCAGTGCGGCAGGGGGTACCTATGGCTACACCTTC. The chain has TRBV27 and TRBJ1-2; 7 bases line up with TRBD1. The CDR3 is made up of 14 amino acids. V trimming: 5 bases; J trimming: 4 bases; junction bases outside the gene matches: 7. CDR1 MNHEY and CDR2 SMNVEV come from the germline V gene (reference sequence).

This clone was recorded once. This chain joins TRBV5-4 and TRBJ2-7; D ambiguous. Looked up from germline, CDR1 is SGHNT and CDR2 is YYREEE (reference sequence). V was trimmed by 0 bases and J by 0 bases, leaving 7 bases between them. The CDR3 has 14 residues. The CDR3 loop reads CASSLEVGSYEQYF. DNA for the CDR3: TGTGCCAGCAGCTTGGAGGTAGGCTCCTACGAGCAGTACTTC.

This chain joins TRBV7-2 and TRBJ2-7, with D unclear. The CDR3 contains 16 residues. The V end was cut by 5 bases, the J end by 3 bases, with 20 bases between. The V gene's germline CDR1 is SGHTA and CDR2 FQGNSA. CDR3 nucleotides: TGTGCCAGCAGCGCCCCAGCGTCTCTAACCCACTACGAGCAGTACTTC. Its translation is CASSAPASLTHYEQYF.

This chain joins TRBV27 and TRBJ2-1; the match to TRBD2 covers 8 bases. V was pared by 2 bases and J by 8 bases, with 8 bases of the junction left unmatched. This CDR3 is 15 amino acids long. Germline-derived CDR1 and CDR2 are MNHEY and SMNVEV (reference sequence). For the CDR3, the DNA is TGTGCCAGCAGTTTAGGAGCGGGAGTGTCCCATGAGCAGTTCTTC. As protein: CASSLGAGVSHEQFF.

This chain joins TRBV30 and TRBJ2-1, with D unresolved. Germline V gene data show CDR1 as GTSNPN and CDR2 as SVGIG (reference sequence). The length of the CDR3 is 11 residues. V lost 2 bases and J lost 8, with 7 bases in between. Here the CDR3 reads CAWSSVYEQFF. CDR3 coding DNA: TGTGCCTGGAGTTCCGTCTATGAGCAGTTCTTC.

Comment on this clone: The sample has other DNA sequences that encode this CDR3 too. The chain employs TRBV9 and TRBJ2-1, with unresolved D. The V gene lost 0 bases and the J gene lost 3 bases, with 4 bases spanning the gap. The germline V gene encodes CDR1 SGDLS and CDR2 YYNGEE. The CDR3 spans 13 residues. The CDR3 protein is CASSVGVYNEQFF. CDR3 DNA sequence: TGTGCCAGCAGCGTAGGGGTCTACAATGAGCAGTTCTTC.

This clone appeared a single time. This chain joins TRBV5-1 and TRBJ2-2, with D possibly TRBD2 on 6 matching bases. CDR3 length: 15 amino acids. Trimming left V 3 bases short and J 6 bases short, with 15 bases between. The germline V gene encodes CDR1 SGHRS and CDR2 YFSETQ. The CDR3 nucleotides read TGCGCCAGCAGCTGGAGACTAGAGCTCGCCGGGGAGCTGTTTTTT. Translated: CASSWRLELAGELFF.

This chain connects TRBV27 to TRBJ2-7; D might be TRBD2 (6 bases). Trimming removed 2 bases from V and 2 bases from J, with 10 bases in between. Germline V gives CDR1 MNHEY, CDR2 SMNVEV (reference sequence). The CDR3 totals 14 residues. The chain's CDR3 is CASSLTGRPYEQYF. DNA for the CDR3: TGTGCCAGCAGTTTAACTGGGAGGCCCTACGAGCAGTACTTC.

The chain combines TRBV11-3 with TRBJ1-1; D unresolved. The CDR3 is made up of 10 amino acids. Between the trimmed V and J ends, which lost 2 bases and 10 bases, there was a span of 5 bases. CDR1 is SGHNT and CDR2 is YENEEA in the germline V gene. The CDR3 DNA follows: TGTGCCAGCAGCTTATTTCTAGCTTTCTTT. It yields the protein CASSLFLAFF.

This clone has a single count. This chain links TRBV27 with TRBJ1-2; D not certain. Trimming pared 6 bases from V and 2 bases from J, leaving 13 bases between. Germline assignment: CDR1 MNHEY and CDR2 SMNVEV (reference sequence). This CDR3 spans 14 amino acids. CDR3 DNA sequence: TGTGCCAGCAGACCCGACCGCAGGAACTATGGCTACACCTTC. Amino acid sequence: CASRPDRRNYGYTF.

This chain connects TRBV7-3 to TRBJ2-1; D remains ambiguous. V dropped 5 bases and J dropped 6 bases, with 11 bases sitting between them. Germline CDR1 is SGHTA and CDR2 is FQGTGA. The CDR3 is 13 amino acids. The CDR3 protein is CASSTPLTNEQFF. DNA for the CDR3: TGTGCCAGCAGCACCCCCCTTACCAATGAGCAGTTCTTC.

The genes are TRBV4-1 and TRBJ2-7, with 8 bases identical to TRBD2. Germline CDR1 is MGHRA and CDR2 is YSYEKL. Trimming cost V 1 base and J 0 bases; bases outside gene matches: 8. The CDR3 runs to 17 residues. The CDR3 bases are TGCGCCAGCAGCCAAGTCGGAGCGGGGGAGAGCTCCTACGAGCAGTACTTC. Translation: CASSQVGAGESSYEQYF.

This clone showed up just a few times. The sample contains more than one DNA sequence encoding this CDR3. The chain recombines TRBV18 with TRBJ2-7, with D uncertain. Looked up from germline, CDR1 is KGHSH and CDR2 is LQKENI. Trimming cost V 0 bases and J 0 bases, with 6 bases left between them. This CDR3 contains 14 residues. The CDR3 reads CASSPPLSSYEQYF. The CDR3 nucleotides are TGTGCCAGCTCACCACCTCTGAGCTCCTACGAGCAGTACTTC.

Points on this clone: Other DNA sequences from this sample encode an identical CDR3 as well. The J gene is TRBJ2-1, the V gene TRBV19; D uncertain. Germline V lookup: CDR1 LNHDA, CDR2 SQIVND (reference sequence). This CDR3 comprises 12 residues. Trimming removed 3 bases at V and 7 bases at J, with 7 bases between. For the CDR3, the DNA is TGTGCCAGTAGTATCCTGGGTAATGAGCAGTTCTTC. Amino acid sequence: CASSILGNEQFF.

The rearrangement joins TRBV9 to TRBJ2-7; 8 nucleotides agree with TRBD1. CDR3 size: 15 residues. Losses at the gene ends were 3 bases for V and 3 bases for J; bases not matched to a gene: 8. Looked up from germline, CDR1 is SGDLS and CDR2 is YYNGEE. CDR3 coding DNA: TGTGCCAGCAGCGAAGAAGCAGGGGGCTACTACGAGCAGTACTTC. This encodes CASSEEAGGYYEQYF.

The CDR3 nucleotides are TGCAGCGTTGAAGGGTGGGTCAGAACTCTAACACCCGAAGAGACCCAGTACTTC. Amino acid sequence: CSVEGWVRTLTPEETQYF. The chain is built from TRBV29-1 and TRBJ2-5; D is undetermined. V gave up 1 base and J gave up 3 bases, with 24 bases separating them. This CDR3 has 18 residues. Germline V gives CDR1 SQVTM, CDR2 ANQGSEA.

The gene calls are TRBV6-1 and TRBJ2-7; 7 nucleotides align to TRBD1. CDR3 length: 14 amino acids. Germline V CDR1 and CDR2: MNHNS, SASEGT. J was trimmed by 3 bases and V by 1 base; bases with no gene match: 3. DNA for the CDR3: TGTGCCAGCAGTGAAGGGACAGGAGACTACGAGCAGTACTTC. Translating it yields CASSEGTGDYEQYF.

The genes are TRBV18 and TRBJ1-2, with 8 bases fitting TRBD1. J gave up 0 bases and V 1 base, and 10 bases lay outside the gene matches. The germline gives CDR1 KGHSH, CDR2 LQKENI. This CDR3 contains 18 residues. CDR3 DNA: TGTGCCAGCTCACCACTCGACAGGGGAAAGACTCCTAACTATGGCTACACCTTC. It specifies CASSPLDRGKTPNYGYTF.

The chain uses TRBV29-1 and TRBJ2-7; D may match TRBD1 or TRBD2 (6 bases each). The V end lost 4 bases, the J end lost 5 bases, and 15 bases lay between the germline ends. The germline V gene has CDR1 SQVTM and CDR2 ANQGSEA. The CDR3 consists of 13 residues. Here the CDR3 reads CSVVDGGPNEQYF. The CDR3 bases are TGCAGCGTTGTGGATGGGGGGCCGAACGAGCAGTACTTC.

This clone has a handful of counts. The chain links TRBV29-1 to TRBJ2-1; 11 bases match TRBD2. With 4 bases clipped from V and 8 bases from J, the junction kept 10 bases outside the gene matches. This CDR3 has 15 amino acids. The V gene's germline CDR1 is SQVTM and CDR2 ANQGSEA. The CDR3 is CSVVSTSGRVDEQFF. The CDR3 nucleotides are TGCAGCGTTGTATCTACTAGCGGGAGAGTAGATGAGCAGTTCTTC.

V gene TRBV4-3 combines with J gene TRBJ2-7; 10 positions match TRBD2. The germline CDR1 and CDR2 sequences are LGHNA and YSLEER. V was clipped by 0 bases and J by 3 bases; unmatched bases: 5. This CDR3 has 16 residues. CDR3 DNA sequence: TGCGCCAGCAGCCAAGACCTAGCGGGAGTAATCTACGAGCAGTACTTC. Amino acids: CASSQDLAGVIYEQYF.